Each of the 20 T cell receptor beta chains below was sequenced from the same sample in a study of memory CD4+ T cells and cytomegalovirus serostatus. Single viable CD3+CD4+CD8-CD45RO+ cells were sorted as the memory CD4+ T cells. Clones were read by immunoSEQ multiplex PCR, and TCRdb kept only the in-frame ones, dropping some. The sample comprises tens of thousands of clones, about 68% of which are singletons, and around 2.5% rests with the top ten. Source material: memory CD4+ T cells from blood. All receptors come from an adult in good health and CMV-seropositive.

J is TRBJ1-5 and V is TRBV6-5; TRBD1 might be the D (6 bases). Trimming took 5 bases from V and 7 from J, leaving 15 bases between them. Germline V CDR1 and CDR2: MNHEY, SVGAGI. This CDR3 comprises 14 residues. DNA for the CDR3: TGTGCCAGCAGTACAGGGAGTGGGTTACAGCCCCAGCATTTT. Its translation: CASSTGSGLQPQHF.

This clone was detected a few times. The chain joins TRBV9 to TRBJ2-7; a weak D match, TRBD2 (6 bases). Trimming removed 3 bases at V and 0 bases at J, with 19 bases between. Germline V gene data show CDR1 as SGDLS and CDR2 as YYNGEE. This CDR3 is 17 amino acids long. CDR3 DNA sequence: TGTGCCAGCAGCGAGGGAGAGGAGGGAACCAGCTCCTACGAGCAGTACGTC. Its translation: CASSEGEEGTSSYEQYV.

The chain has TRBV2 and TRBJ1-1; the D gene is possibly TRBD1 (6 bases). The germline CDR1 and CDR2 sequences are SNHLY and FYNNEI. The CDR3 length is 14 residues. V lost 6 bases and J lost 4, with 15 bases in between. For the CDR3, the DNA is TGTGCCAGCAGAGAACAGGGAGGAGGCACTGAAGCTTTCTTT. It codes for CASREQGGGTEAFF.

V gene TRBV7-9 combines with J gene TRBJ2-1; TRBD2 is a possible D gene (6 bases). The CDR3 covers 17 residues. Germline V gene sequence: CDR1 SEHNR, CDR2 FQNEAQ (reference sequence). Between the trimmed V and J ends, which lost 7 bases and 3 bases, there was a span of 22 bases. The CDR3 sequence: CASTEPGRDVVYNEQFF. The CDR3 DNA reads as TGTGCCAGCACGGAACCAGGGCGGGACGTTGTCTACAATGAGCAGTTCTTC. The variable domain in full, with the rest retrieved from reference TRBV7-9 and TRBJ2-1, is DTGVSQNPRHKITKRGQNVTFRCDPISEHNRLYWYRQTLGQGPEFLTYFQNEAQLEKSRLLSDRFSAERPKGSFSTLEIQRTEQGDSAMYLCASTEPGRDVVYNEQFFGPGTRLTVL.

The CDR3 region has the DNA TGTGCCAGCAGCTTAGCCGACAGCTCTGGAAACACCATATATTTT. Protein sequence: CASSLADSSGNTIYF. The gene calls are TRBV7-6 and TRBJ1-3; D is possibly TRBD1 (5 bases). The V and J ends lost 0 bases and 0 bases respectively, with 6 bases between them. The CDR3 runs to 15 residues. Germline values: CDR1 SGHVS, CDR2 FNYEAQ.

The chain joins TRBV10-2 to TRBJ1-3; no reliable D call. This CDR3 is built from 15 residues. The V and J ends lost 3 bases and 4 bases respectively, with 13 bases between them. The germline CDR1 and CDR2 sequences are WSHSY and SAAADI. CDR3 sequence (DNA): TGCGCCAGCAGTGACCTAATCCCCCCGGGAAACACCATATATTTT. It encodes CASSDLIPPGNTIYF.

The rearrangement links TRBV19 to TRBJ2-5; weak D call: TRBD1 (6 bases). This CDR3 has 15 residues. Per germline, CDR1 LNHDA and CDR2 SQIVND (reference sequence). Trimming removed 7 bases from V and 3 bases from J, with 18 bases in between. For the CDR3, the DNA is TGTGCCAGTACCCTCAGAGGGGACACAAAAGAGACCCAGTACTTC. As protein: CASTLRGDTKETQYF.

This chain joins TRBV5-1 and TRBJ2-5, with D possibly TRBD1 on 6 matching bases. Germline-derived CDR1 and CDR2 are SGHRS and YFSETQ. This CDR3 spans 15 amino acids. Between the trimmed V and J ends, which lost 0 bases and 0 bases, there was a span of 9 bases. The CDR3 spells CASSLVGGHQETQYF. The CDR3 DNA reads as TGCGCCAGCAGCTTGGTTGGGGGCCACCAAGAGACCCAGTACTTC.

This clone was picked up a small number of times. The V and J genes are TRBV7-2 and TRBJ1-1; D not certain. Germline CDR1 reads SGHTA; CDR2 reads FQGNSA. CDR3 size: 13 residues. V shed 5 bases and J shed 1 base, with 8 bases lying between them. CDR3 protein: CASSTQQNTEAFF. CDR3 DNA sequence: TGTGCCAGCAGCACCCAACAGAACACTGAAGCTTTCTTT.

This clone was recorded a few times. This chain links TRBV4-3 with TRBJ2-7; D gene unclear. CDR1 and CDR2 (germline): LGHNA, YSLEER. This CDR3 has 15 residues. V lost 0 bases and J 3 bases, leaving 12 bases between the germline ends. The CDR3 sequence is CASSQDLLTGYEQYF. CDR3 nucleotide sequence: TGCGCCAGCAGCCAAGACCTGCTTACGGGCTACGAGCAGTACTTC.

This chain connects TRBV23-1 to TRBJ2-4; D is perhaps TRBD2 (6 bases). TRBV23-1 is assigned to the ORF class and has an uncertain function. Trimming took 0 bases from V and 2 from J, leaving 14 bases between them. The CDR3 loop spans 17 amino acids. The CDR3 DNA sequence: TGCGCCAGCAGTCAATCATGGCGGGGCCATCCCAAAAACATTCAGTACTTC. Protein: CASSQSWRGHPKNIQYF.

The chain joins TRBV5-1 to TRBJ1-1; D remains ambiguous. Germline V CDR1 and CDR2: SGHRS, YFSETQ. V lost 5 bases, J lost 0 bases, and 8 bases lay in between. The CDR3 covers 13 residues. The CDR3 DNA sequence: TGCGCCAGCAGGTGGGAACTGAACACTGAAGCTTTCTTT. Translated, it gives CASRWELNTEAFF.

J is TRBJ2-7 and V is TRBV5-8, with unresolved D. The CDR3 runs 13 residues. The V end was cut by 2 bases, the J end by 3 bases, with 9 bases between. The germline V gene encodes CDR1 SGHTS and CDR2 YDEGEE. CDR3 in amino acids: CASSLGWDYEQYV. CDR3 DNA: TGTGCCAGCAGCTTAGGGTGGGACTACGAGCAGTACGTC.

This clone has a handful of counts. V gene TRBV5-6 combines with J gene TRBJ2-2; 8 positions match TRBD2. The V segment lost 2 bases and the J segment 9 bases; nucleotides outside the gene matches: 6. Germline V lookup: CDR1 SGHDT, CDR2 YYEEEE. The CDR3 runs to 14 residues. In nucleotides, the CDR3 is TGTGCCAGCAGCTTCAGGACTAGCCTCCGGGAGCTGTTTTTT. Translated, it gives CASSFRTSLRELFF.

The V call is TRBV4-3, the J call TRBJ2-7; 9 bases line up with TRBD1. Germline assignment: CDR1 LGHNA and CDR2 YSLEER. The CDR3 is made up of 13 amino acids. V trimming: 3 bases; J trimming: 5 bases; junction bases outside the gene matches: 2. The CDR3 loop is CASSQRQGDEQYF. The CDR3 DNA follows: TGCGCCAGCAGCCAGAGACAGGGGGACGAGCAGTACTTC.

CDR3 protein: CASSRGTSGTQQFF. The CDR3 bases are TGTGCCAGCAGCCGTGGGACTAGCGGGACTCAGCAGTTCTTC. The chain joins TRBV11-3 to TRBJ2-1; 13 bases align to TRBD2. The germline V gene encodes CDR1 SGHNT and CDR2 YENEEA. This CDR3 contains 14 residues. The ends lost 5 bases at V and 11 bases at J; junction bases unmatched: 6.

This chain joins TRBV2 and TRBJ2-1, with 7 positions matching TRBD1. CDR3 length: 14 residues. The trim removed 5 bases at V and 5 bases at J, leaving 6 bases unmatched. In germline, CDR1 is SNHLY, CDR2 FYNNEI. CDR3 sequence (DNA): TGTGCCAGCAGTCCGGACAGGTTCAACAATGAGCAGTTCTTC. Residues: CASSPDRFNNEQFF. The full variable domain, in which reference TRBV2 and TRBJ2-1 provide the parts outside the CDR3, is EPEVTQTPSHQVTQMGQEVILRCVPISNHLYFYWYRQILGQKVEFLVSFYNNEISEKSEIFDDQFSVERPDGSNFTLKIRSTKLEDSAMYFCASSPDRFNNEQFFGPGTRLTVL.

The CDR3 is CASRGQLSSPPYEQYF. The CDR3 nucleotides read TGTGCCAGCAGGGGGCAGCTATCCAGCCCCCCCTACGAGCAGTACTTC. The rearrangement uses TRBV27 and TRBJ2-7; TRBD1 is a possible D gene (5 bases). CDR3 length equals 16 residues. Germline lookup yields CDR1 MNHEY and CDR2 SMNVEV (reference sequence). Trimming pared 6 bases from V and 2 bases from J, leaving 20 bases between.

This clone was observed a handful of times. The chain links TRBV10-3 to TRBJ2-1, with a tentative D call TRBD2 (6 bases). Germline CDR1 ENHRY, CDR2 SYGVKD. This CDR3 is built from 15 residues. Trimming removed 2 bases at V and 4 bases at J, with 12 bases between. CDR3: CAISERELVYNEQFF. In DNA, the CDR3 is TGTGCCATCAGTGAGCGGGAGCTAGTGTACAATGAGCAGTTCTTC.

The J gene is TRBJ2-1, the V gene TRBV14; TRBD1 agrees at 10 bases. The V and J ends lost 2 bases and 2 bases, in that order; junction bases with no gene match: 3. Germline V CDR1 and CDR2: SGHDN, FVKESK. This CDR3 comprises 16 residues. The CDR3 is CASSQSGTGAYNEQFF. The DNA of the CDR3 is TGTGCCAGCAGCCAATCCGGGACAGGGGCCTACAATGAGCAGTTCTTC.